This T cell receptor (beta chain) was captured in a study of beta chain features in type 1 diabetes. This CDR3 is 16 amino acids long. V lost 4 bases to trimming and J lost 4 bases, with 14 bases between them. Germline loops: CDR1 LGHNA, CDR2 YSLEER. Investigators reverse transcribed all isolated RNA, so they sequenced expressed TCRB transcripts. The table came from immunoSEQ multiplex PCR; TCRdb's copy has only in-frame clones and leaves some out. In the table there are 240,000 or so clones, around 21% of which are singletons. General study points: Reduced insertions and increased deletions marked VDJ junctions in type 1 diabetes patients. For Type 1 diabetes patients, all four CD4+ subsets carried TCRB CDR3s that were moderately but significantly shorter. Researchers caution that PCR might favor shorter templates, equally among patients and controls.

Purities in excess of 95% were seen in all sorted populations. This clone showed up just a few times. Its specificity is not known. Sample: naive CD4+ T cells from blood. V and J are TRBV4-3 and TRBJ2-6; tentative D call: TRBD2 (6 bases). The sequence came from a woman in her thirties or forties with type 1 diabetes. In nucleotides, the CDR3 is TGCGCCAGCAGCCCGGCCCGGGGAGGAGGGGCCAACGTCCTGACTTTC. Translating gives CASSPARGGGANVLTF.